This paragraph covers one TCR beta chain sequence. Its cognate antigen is unknown. This entry comes from a study of shared clonotypes between healthy human individuals. Whole-study results and caveats: Read depth was anticipated to influence clonotype sharing among donors. Estimated clonotype richness was generally higher in naive than memory subsets.

V lost 5 bases and J 0 bases, leaving 9 bases between the germline ends. CDR3 length: 14 amino acids. Germline-derived CDR1 and CDR2 are SGHTA and FQGTGA. CD8 cells regarded as naive lacked CD45RO, were positively chosen for CCR7, and omitted terminally differentiated effector memory CD45RA+ cells. Profiling relied on immunoSEQ multiplex PCR, and the TCRdb table lists in-frame clones only, not all of them. The repertoire has 2 million or so clones, about 95% of them found once; the top ten carry more than 0.95%. The chain links TRBV7-3 to TRBJ2-3, with no clear D. This receptor was obtained from a man between 18 and 35 years old in good health. The specimen was naive CD8+ T cells sorted from blood. CDR3 bases: TGTGCCAGCAGCCCCCTCCTTAGCACAGATACGCAGTATTTT. The encoded protein is CASSPLLSTDTQYF.